This T cell receptor (beta chain) originates from a study of control samples from healthy donors and cancer patients. The germline V gene has CDR1 KGHSH and CDR2 LQKENI. V shed 3 bases, J shed 2 bases, and the junction held 3 bases outside the gene matches. This CDR3 has 15 amino acids. Sequenced by immunoSEQ multiplex PCR; TCRdb stores in-frame clones only, minus some. This table holds some 90,000 clones, about nine tenths found once. This TCR was sampled from a woman aged 30 to 39 in good health. The rearrangement links TRBV18 to TRBJ2-4; TRBD1 matches 8 bases. Sequenced: blood. The CDR3 is CASSPRQGSKNIQYF. The CDR3 DNA reads TGTGCCAGCTCACCTAGACAGGGGTCCAAAAACATTCAGTACTTC.